Presented here are 14 T cell receptor beta chains from one specimen sequenced in a study of T cells in women clearing cervical HPV infection. Using immunoSEQ multiplex PCR, the repertoire was profiled, and TCRdb retains in-frame clones only, with some absent. The record lists about 14,000 clones, of which the ten most abundant hold around 8%. The sample comprised blood buffy coat. These TCRs come from a woman between 18 and 70 years old with a cervical HPV16 infection that either progressed to CIN3+ or cleared (not recorded which).

Note on this clone: Read sequence stops 3 residues before the CDR3 end, and the germline J gene provides the missing end. The J gene is TRBJ1-2, the V gene TRBV10-1, with no clear D. Germline loops: CDR1 WNHNN, CDR2 SYGVQD (reference sequence). This CDR3 is built from 20 residues. CDR3 bases read: TGCGCCAGCACCACCGGAATCGGCGTCACTTTTAATACTAGCACAGATACC. Translated, it gives CASTTGIGVTFNTSTDT. In full, the CDR3 reads CASTTGIGVTFNTSTDTYTF.

Points on this clone: The sequence runs out 3 residues before the end of the CDR3; the remainder is reconstructed from the germline J gene. The chain has TRBV4-1 and TRBJ1-4, with TRBD1 identical over 7 bases. The germline CDR1 and CDR2 sequences are MGHRA and YSYEKL. The CDR3 sequence is 15 residues long. The sequenced part of the CDR3 DNA is TGCGCCAGCAGCCAAGAAGGGACAGCCAATTCACCA. Its translation: CASSQEGTANSP. The CDR3, in full, reads CASSQEGTANSPLFF.

Worth noting for this clone: The read ends 3 residues before the CDR3 terminus; that terminus is restored from the germline J gene. The chain is built from TRBV28 and TRBJ2-7; 7 bases align to TRBD2. Trimming took 4 bases from V and 2 from J; bases not matched to a gene: 8. Germline V gene lookup returns CDR1 MDHEN and CDR2 SYDVKM. This CDR3 spans 15 amino acids. The CDR3 loop reads CASSSPSGWAYEQYF. CDR3 bases read: TGTGCCAGCAGTTCTCCTAGCGGTTGGGCCTACGAG.

In the case of this clone: Read coverage stops 3 residues before the CDR3 terminus; the germline J gene supplies the remainder. V and J are TRBV2 and TRBJ2-5; TRBD2 matches 12 bases. The ends lost 6 bases at V and 2 bases at J; junction bases unmatched: 10. The CDR3 length is 17 residues. Germline V gene sequence: CDR1 SNHLY, CDR2 FYNNEI. Partial CDR3 DNA: TGTGCCAGCAGCGCCAGACTAGCGGGGGCCGCACAAGAGACC. It specifies CASSARLAGAAQET. The complete CDR3 sequence is CASSARLAGAAQETQYF.

Concerning this clone: Read coverage stops 3 residues before the CDR3 terminus; the germline J gene supplies the remainder. This chain links TRBV19 with TRBJ1-2; tentatively, D is TRBD1 (5 bases). The V gene's germline CDR1 is LNHDA and CDR2 SQIVND (reference sequence). The CDR3 consists of 17 residues. The sequenced part of the CDR3 DNA is TGTGCCAGTAGTATTCCCTTCAGGGAAGGTGGGTCCTACGAC. Protein product: CASSIPFREGGSYD. The whole CDR3 sequence reads CASSIPFREGGSYDYTF.

A remark on this clone: Coverage ceases 3 residues before the CDR3 finishes, and the germline J gene fills in the end. The chain links TRBV7-6 to TRBJ2-7; 8 positions agree with TRBD2. Germline V gives CDR1 SGHVS, CDR2 FNYEAQ. With 5 bases clipped from V and 5 bases from J, the junction kept 11 bases outside the gene matches. The CDR3 is made up of 15 amino acids. The DNA read from the CDR3 is TGTGCCAGCAGCCCCCTCCCGGGACTAGGGGACGAG. Protein product: CASSPLPGLGDE. The full CDR3 sequence reads CASSPLPGLGDEQYF.

About this clone: Read coverage stops 3 residues before the CDR3 terminus; the germline J gene supplies the remainder. The chain employs TRBV18 and TRBJ2-7; TRBD1 matches 11 bases. The CDR3 runs to 16 residues. Germline V lookup: CDR1 KGHSH, CDR2 LQKENI. Losses at the gene ends were 3 bases for V and 4 bases for J; bases not matched to a gene: 8. The part of the CDR3 DNA that was read is TGTGCCAGCTCACCCGGGACAGGGGGAGGTCTTTACGAG. Its translation: CASSPGTGGGLYE. The CDR3 in full is CASSPGTGGGLYEQYF.

CDR3 DNA, as far as it was read: TGTGCCAGCAGCTCCGGACAAGGTCGCCAAGAGACC. This sequence encodes CASSSGQGRQET. The CDR3, in full, reads CASSSGQGRQETQYF. The chain uses TRBV11-3 and TRBJ2-5, with D maybe TRBD1 (5 bases). Read data end 3 residues before the CDR3 end; the end is taken from the germline J gene. V gave up 4 bases and J gave up 1 base, with 13 bases separating them. CDR3 length: 15 residues. Germline values: CDR1 SGHNT, CDR2 YENEEA. The full variable domain, its missing parts supplied by reference TRBV11-3 and TRBJ2-5, is EAGVVQSPRYKIIEKKQPVAFWCNPISGHNTLYWYLQNLGQGPELLIRYENEEAVDDSQLPKDRFSAERLKGVDSTLKIQPAELGDSAVYLCASSSGQGRQETQYFGPGTRLLVL.

With respect to this clone: The CDR3 goes on 3 residues after the read ends, and that part is filled in from the germline J gene. This chain uses TRBV19 with TRBJ2-1; 10 nucleotides match TRBD2. The CDR3 totals 20 residues. With V trimmed by 3 bases and J by 4 bases, 18 bases remained unmatched. Germline CDR1 and CDR2: LNHDA and SQIVND (reference sequence). The DNA read from the CDR3 is TGTGCCAGTAGTATGAGCCCAGTGGGACTAGCGAGAGGGGGGTACAATGAG. Its protein product is CASSMSPVGLARGGYNE. The whole CDR3 protein is CASSMSPVGLARGGYNEQFF.

About this clone: The read ends 3 residues shy of where the CDR3 ends; the end is completed using the germline J gene. This chain connects TRBV6-1 to TRBJ2-7; possibly TRBD1 for D (5 bases). This CDR3 contains 14 residues. Trimming took off 1 base at V and 3 bases at J, with 10 bases between the two ends. CDR1 is MNHNS, CDR2 SASEGT, per germline. The CDR3 DNA, read in part, is TGTGCCAGCAGTGAAGGGGGCCAGCTCTACGAG. This gives the protein CASSEGGQLYE. The entire CDR3 sequence reads CASSEGGQLYEQYF.

Worth noting for this clone: Sequencing ends 3 residues short of the CDR3 end; the germline J gene provides the rest. The chain is built from TRBV6-2 or TRBV6-3 and TRBJ1-5; unclear D gene. The germline gives CDR1 MNHEY, CDR2 SVGEGT. Trimming cost V 4 bases and J 7 bases, with 11 bases left between them. The CDR3 consists of 13 residues. The part of the CDR3 DNA that was read is TGTGCCAGCAGTTTCGGGGATAGACAGCCC. Translating it yields CASSFGDRQP. The CDR3 in full is CASSFGDRQPQHF.

For this clone: With the read ending 3 residues before the CDR3 end, the germline J gene is used to fill in that end. The V gene is TRBV7-9, the J gene TRBJ2-7, with TRBD1 as a possible D gene (5 bases). Germline lookup yields CDR1 SEHNR and CDR2 FQNEAQ (reference sequence). The CDR3 is made up of 12 amino acids. Trimming removed 5 bases at V and 3 bases at J, with 8 bases between. The sequenced part of the CDR3 DNA is TGTGCCAGCAGCCGACAGAGCTACGAG. Translated, it gives CASSRQSYE. The CDR3, in full, reads CASSRQSYEQYF.

Notes on this clone: The CDR3 end falls 3 residues outside the read, so it is completed with the germline J gene. The chain has TRBV7-9 and TRBJ2-1, with 11 nucleotides matching TRBD2. CDR1 is SEHNR, CDR2 FQNEAQ, per germline (reference sequence). With 6 bases clipped from V and 8 bases from J, the junction kept 6 bases outside the gene matches. CDR3 length: 14 residues. CDR3 protein: CASSSGRVGDEQFF. The covered CDR3 bases are TGTGCCAGCAGTAGCGGGAGGGTTGGCGATGAG.

About this clone itself: The read halts 3 residues ahead of the CDR3 end, with the missing end drawn from the germline J gene. V is TRBV7-2 and J is TRBJ1-4, with D possibly being TRBD1 (6 bases). Trimming left V 4 bases short and J 8 bases short, with 17 bases between. Germline CDR1 SGHTA, CDR2 FQGNSA. The CDR3 is 15 amino acids. CDR3 sequence: CASSSTGSHPEKLFF. The CDR3 bases that were read are TGTGCCAGCAGCTCCACAGGGAGCCATCCAGAAAAA. Together with reference TRBV7-2 and TRBJ1-4, the CDR3 gives the full variable domain: GAGVSQSPSNKVTEKGKDVELRCDPISGHTALYWYRQSLGQGLEFLIYFQGNSAPDKSGLPSDRFSAERTGGSVSTLTIQRTQQEDSAVYLCASSSTGSHPEKLFFGSGTQLSVL.